This T cell receptor beta chain was documented in a study of technical replicates of blood from a few donors. This CDR3 has 15 residues. The method was immunoSEQ multiplex PCR; TCRdb's version includes in-frame clones alone and lacks a portion of them. The repertoire holds some 49,000 clones, with around 90% as singletons. This sequence joins TRBV21-1 and TRBJ2-1; TRBD1, as called in the table, went unchecked against the DNA. TRBV21-1 is labeled a pseudogene. This TCR was sampled from a human donor in good health. Some clones in this sample may be carry-over from other donors' samples. The sample was PBMCs. CDR3 coding DNA: TGTGCCAGCAGCAGCCCAGGGTTCTCCTACAATGAGCAGTTCTTC. Amino acids: CASSSPGFSYNEQFF.